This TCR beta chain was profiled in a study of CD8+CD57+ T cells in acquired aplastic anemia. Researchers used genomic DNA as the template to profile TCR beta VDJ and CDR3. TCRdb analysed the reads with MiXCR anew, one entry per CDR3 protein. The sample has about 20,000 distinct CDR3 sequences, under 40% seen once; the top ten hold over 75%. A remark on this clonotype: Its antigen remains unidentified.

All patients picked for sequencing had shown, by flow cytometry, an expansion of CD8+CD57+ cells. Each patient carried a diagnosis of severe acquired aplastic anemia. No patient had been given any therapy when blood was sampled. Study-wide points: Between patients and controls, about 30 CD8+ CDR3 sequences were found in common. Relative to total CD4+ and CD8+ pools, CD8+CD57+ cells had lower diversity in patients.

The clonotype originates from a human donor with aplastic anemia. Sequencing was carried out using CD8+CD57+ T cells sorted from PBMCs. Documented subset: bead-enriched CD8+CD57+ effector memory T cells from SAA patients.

The CDR3, as DNA: TGTGCCACCAGTGAGAGAGACAGCCCTCACAATGAGCAGTTCTTC. Translation gives CATSERDSPHNEQFF. The rearrangement links TRBV24-1 to TRBJ2-1; a possible D gene is TRBD1 (5 bases). The CDR3 has 15 amino acids. Germline V gene sequence: CDR1 KGHDR, CDR2 SFDVKD. V lost 4 bases and J 5 bases, leaving 14 bases between the germline ends.